The T cell receptor beta chain under discussion was sequenced for a study of vaccination effects on CD4 cells after COVID-19. Study-wide context: Two convalescent donors provided samples 16 days and one week before vaccination.

The method was immunoSEQ multiplex PCR; TCRdb's version includes in-frame clones alone and lacks a portion of them. Seen here are some 19,000 clones, 74% observed once, and the top ten hold around two fifths. Prior to sequencing, the ViraFEST assay stimulated PBMC with viral peptide pools, which expanded the antigen-specific CD4+ T cells. Following an approximately eleven-day culture, CD4+ T cells were purified. SARS-CoV-2 infected the person between March and December 2020, as confirmed by PCR. Half-medium exchanges with IL-2 medium took place on days 3 and 7. Whole-study results and caveats: New vaccine-induced clones were the main type among post-vaccine spike-reactive clones in convalescents.

As concerns this clone: Its cognate antigen is unknown.

Trimming removed 3 bases at V and 5 bases at J, with 10 bases between. The germline CDR1 and CDR2 sequences are SNHLY and FYNNEI. The CDR3 extends over 13 amino acids. The sequence came from a human donor who had a prior SARS-CoV-2 infection. This sample comprised CD4+ T cells from PBMCs cultured with a peptide pool, obtained before COVID-19 vaccination. This chain connects TRBV2 to TRBJ1-2; no clear D. The CDR3 is CASSEAGEYGYTF. CDR3 DNA: TGTGCCAGCAGTGAGGCCGGAGAATATGGCTACACCTTC.